The present entry profiles one T cell receptor beta chain with its context. Antigen unknown. The PBMCs were sourced from fresh peripheral blood (around 10 ml). This sample stems from a study of T cells in Graves' hyperthyroidism and ophthalmopathy. Whole-study findings and limits: Ophthalmopathy was told apart from stable hyperthyroidism by a 13 V-J model. The model foresaw ophthalmopathy a median around 6.8 months prior to onset. In blood, most of the thyroid clonotypes expanded above 0.001 were also present.

This CDR3 comprises 15 residues. After removal of 1 base from V and 7 bases from J, the junction contained 10 bases not matched to a gene. The V gene's germline CDR1 is LGHDT and CDR2 YNNKEL (reference sequence). From RNA transcripts, TCR beta CDR3 regions were amplified. RT-PCR in the first round (using the HTBI primer set) targeted the TCR CDR3. TCRdb reprocessed the multiplex PCR reads via MiXCR and lists one record per CDR3 protein. The sample holds roughly 110,000 distinct CDR3 sequences, roughly 15% seen once. The origin of this receptor is a woman aged 50 to 60 with Graves' hyperthyroidism. This chain links TRBV3-1 with TRBJ2-7, with TRBD1 matching 7 bases. The specimen sequenced was blood. This chain's CDR3 is CASSQARTGPGEQYF. The CDR3 DNA follows: TGTGCCAGCAGCCAAGCTCGGACAGGACCCGGAGAGCAGTACTTC.